A single sample is the source of the 14 T cell receptor beta chains below, sequenced in a study of Graves' ophthalmopathy and Graves' hyperthyroidism. The sequenced template was RNA, covering the TCR beta CDR3 region. First-round RT-PCR employed HTBI primers, with a second-round multiplex PCR after it. TCRdb redid the calling of the multiplex PCR reads with MiXCR, one entry per CDR3 protein. The repertoire holds about 210,000 distinct CDR3 sequences, with under 30% as singletons. Sequenced: peripheral blood. Source of these receptors: a man aged 50-59 years with Graves' ophthalmopathy.

This clonotype was counted at least ten times. The chain links TRBV5-4 to TRBJ1-1, with D unresolved. This CDR3 has 13 amino acids. Trimming pared 2 bases from V and 5 bases from J, leaving 10 bases between. Germline CDR1 is SGHNT and CDR2 is YYREEE (reference sequence). The CDR3 DNA follows: TGTGCCAGCAGCTTATCGGGAGAGACTGAAGCTTTCTTT. Translating it yields CASSLSGETEAFF.

The J gene is TRBJ2-4, the V gene TRBV28, with TRBD1 matching 11 bases. This CDR3 contains 18 residues. Germline CDR1 reads MDHEN; CDR2 reads SYDVKM. After removal of 2 bases from V and 1 base from J, the junction contained 7 bases not matched to a gene. CDR3 DNA sequence: TGTGCCAGCAGTTTACCGGCCGGGACAGGGGGGGCCAAAAACATTCAGTACTTC. It translates to CASSLPAGTGGAKNIQYF.

This chain links TRBV12-3 or TRBV12-4 with TRBJ1-3, with D perhaps matching TRBD1 (5 bases). The CDR3 is 16 amino acids. Trimming stripped 2 bases from V and 0 bases from J, with 11 bases between. This CDR3 reads CASSLTYRPSGNTIYF. Written as DNA, the CDR3 is TGTGCCAGCAGTTTAACTTACAGGCCCTCTGGAAACACCATATATTTT.

The table lists this clonotype with many counts. The V gene is TRBV7-8, the J gene TRBJ2-5; D unclear. With 1 base removed from V and 5 bases from J, the gap between germline ends came to 11 bases. Germline assignment: CDR1 SGHVS and CDR2 FQNEAQ. This CDR3 is built from 14 residues. CDR3 amino acids: CASSLEEILETQYF. CDR3 DNA sequence: TGTGCCAGCAGCTTAGAGGAGATCCTGGAGACCCAGTACTTC. Looking up the rest from reference TRBV7-8 and TRBJ2-5 gives the full variable domain: GAGVSQSPRYKVAKRGQDVALRCDPISGHVSLFWYQQALGQGPEFLTYFQNEAQLDKSGLPSDRFFAERPEGSVSTLKIQRTQQEDSAVYLCASSLEEILETQYFGPGTRLLVL.

The chain combines TRBV20-1 with TRBJ2-4, with no clear D. The CDR3 spans 14 residues. V lost 3 bases and J lost 6, with 15 bases in between. Germline loops: CDR1 DFQATT, CDR2 SNEGSKA (reference sequence). In nucleotides, the CDR3 is TGCAGTGCTAGGGAACGTAGTGGTCGAAACATTCAGTACTTC. Its translation is CSARERSGRNIQYF.

The gene calls are TRBV12-3 or TRBV12-4 and TRBJ1-1, with D perhaps matching TRBD1 (6 bases). Trimming removed 6 bases at V and 5 bases at J, with 19 bases between. This CDR3 is 15 amino acids long. DNA of the CDR3: TGTGCCAGCAGCAAAACGGGGGGCGCGGGTACTGAAGCTTTCTTT. This sequence encodes CASSKTGGAGTEAFF.

This clonotype was counted ten times or more. The chain is built from TRBV12-3 or TRBV12-4 and TRBJ1-6; a weak D match, TRBD1 (5 bases). Trimming took off 5 bases at V and 9 bases at J, with 14 bases between the two ends. The length of the CDR3 is 14 residues. CDR3 in amino acids: CASSPRDLSSPLHF. In nucleotides, the CDR3 is TGTGCCAGCAGTCCGCGGGACTTGAGTTCACCCCTCCACTTT.

This clonotype was recorded many times. The V and J genes are TRBV6-5 and TRBJ2-7, with D perhaps being TRBD1 or TRBD2 (5 bases each). The CDR3 consists of 11 residues. Trimming removed 5 bases at V and 7 bases at J, with 9 bases between. CDR1 is MNHEY and CDR2 is SVGAGI in the germline V gene. CDR3 amino acids: CASSRGDEQYF. As DNA, the CDR3 is TGTGCCAGCAGTCGAGGGGATGAGCAGTACTTC.

This clonotype was seen ten or more times. J is TRBJ2-4 and V is TRBV29-1; TRBD2 matches at 8 bases. This CDR3 comprises 15 residues. The germline CDR1 and CDR2 sequences are SQVTM and ANQGSEA. Trimming at V came to 0 bases and at J to 2 bases, leaving 3 bases not matched to a gene. Here the CDR3 DNA reads TGCAGCGTTGAAGATACGGGGGGGACCAAAAACATTCAGTACTTC. It is translated as CSVEDTGGTKNIQYF. The variable domain in full, with the rest retrieved from reference TRBV29-1 and TRBJ2-4, is SAVISQKPSRDICQRGTSLTIQCQVDSQVTMMFWYRQQPGQSLTLIATANQGSEATYESGFVIDKFPISRPNLTFSTLTVSNMSPEDSSIYLCSVEDTGGTKNIQYFGAGTRLSVL.

Ten or more counts support this clonotype. V is TRBV20-1 and J is TRBJ2-7; D call uncertain. V was trimmed by 2 bases and J by 6 bases, leaving 8 bases between them. Per germline, CDR1 DFQATT and CDR2 SNEGSKA (reference sequence). This CDR3 has 11 amino acids. CDR3 sequence (DNA): TGCAGTGCTAGAATTAATAGCGAGCAGTACTTC. Its translation: CSARINSEQYF.

The chain combines TRBV12-3 or TRBV12-4 with TRBJ2-5; 9 bases align to TRBD2. Trimming removed 11 bases from V and 5 bases from J; junction bases left unmatched: 15. This CDR3 contains 15 residues. The CDR3 region has the DNA TGTGCCGACCGGCGGGCGGGGGGGGATACGGAGACCCAGTACTTC. Protein: CADRRAGGDTETQYF.

The V gene is TRBV29-1, the J gene TRBJ2-2; no reliable D call. Trimming removed 0 bases at V and 8 bases at J, with 16 bases between. Per the germline V gene, CDR1 is SQVTM and CDR2 is ANQGSEA. The CDR3 runs 15 residues. The CDR3 DNA is TGCAGCGTTGAAGAGGGCGACACCTCCGGGGGGGAGCTGTTTTTT. Amino acid sequence: CSVEEGDTSGGELFF.

This clonotype was counted at least ten times. The genes are TRBV12-3 or TRBV12-4 and TRBJ1-5; unclear D gene. V lost 3 bases, J lost 0 bases, and 6 bases lay in between. The CDR3 is 14 residues long. The CDR3 DNA is TGTGCCAGCAGTTTCGAGCTTAGCAATCAGCCCCAGCATTTT. This codes for CASSFELSNQPQHF.

This clonotype has only a few counts. The chain couples TRBV9 to TRBJ1-5; D uncertain. CDR3 length: 14 amino acids. CDR1 and CDR2 (germline): SGDLS, YYNGEE. V dropped 4 bases and J dropped 0 bases, with 8 bases sitting between them. The CDR3, as DNA: TGTGCCAGCAGCCCCAGCAGTAGCAATCAGCCCCAGCATTTT. Its protein product is CASSPSSSNQPQHF.